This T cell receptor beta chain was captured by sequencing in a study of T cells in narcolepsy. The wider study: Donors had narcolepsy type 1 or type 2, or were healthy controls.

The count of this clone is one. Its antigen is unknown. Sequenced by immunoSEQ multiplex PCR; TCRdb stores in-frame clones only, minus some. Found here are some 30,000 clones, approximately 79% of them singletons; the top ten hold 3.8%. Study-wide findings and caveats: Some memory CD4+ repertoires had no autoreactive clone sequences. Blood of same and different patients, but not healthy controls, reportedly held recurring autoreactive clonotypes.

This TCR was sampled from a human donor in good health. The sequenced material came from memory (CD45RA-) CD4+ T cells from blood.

CDR3 nucleotides: TGTGCCAGCAGCTTAAGGTCAGCCTACGAGCAGTACTTC. It specifies CASSLRSAYEQYF. The rearrangement joins TRBV7-2 to TRBJ2-7; D not certain. This CDR3 is built from 13 residues. Trimming shortened V by 2 bases and J by 2 bases, and 7 bases separated the two germline ends. Germline CDR1 is SGHTA and CDR2 is FQGNSA.